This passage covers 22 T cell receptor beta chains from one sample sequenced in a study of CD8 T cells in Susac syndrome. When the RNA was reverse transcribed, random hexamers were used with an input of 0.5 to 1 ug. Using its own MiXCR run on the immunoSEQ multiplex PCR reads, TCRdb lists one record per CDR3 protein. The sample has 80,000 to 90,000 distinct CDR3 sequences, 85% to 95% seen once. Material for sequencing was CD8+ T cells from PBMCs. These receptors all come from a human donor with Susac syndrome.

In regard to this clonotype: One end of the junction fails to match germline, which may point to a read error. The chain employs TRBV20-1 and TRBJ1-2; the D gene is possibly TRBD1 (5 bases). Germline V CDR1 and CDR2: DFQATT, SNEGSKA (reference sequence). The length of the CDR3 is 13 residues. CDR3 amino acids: CRAMATGLYGYTF. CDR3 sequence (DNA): TGCAGGGCTATGGCAACAGGACTCTATGGCTACACCTTC.

CDR3 sequence (DNA): TGCGCCAGCAGCCTCGGGGGCGGGAGGAACACCGGGGAGCTGTTTTTT. It is translated as CASSLGGGRNTGELFF. The chain has TRBV4-1 and TRBJ2-2; D perhaps matches TRBD2 (7 bases). The length of the CDR3 is 16 residues. With 4 bases removed from V and 1 base from J, the gap between germline ends came to 13 bases. The germline CDR1 and CDR2 sequences are MGHRA and YSYEKL.

The CDR3: CSVPGPYEQYF. The CDR3 bases are TGCAGCGTCCCCGGACCCTACGAGCAGTACTTC. The chain joins TRBV29-1 to TRBJ2-7; D is unresolved. In germline, CDR1 is SQVTM, CDR2 ANQGSEA. The length of the CDR3 is 11 residues. Trimming took off 6 bases at V and 2 bases at J, with 8 bases between the two ends.

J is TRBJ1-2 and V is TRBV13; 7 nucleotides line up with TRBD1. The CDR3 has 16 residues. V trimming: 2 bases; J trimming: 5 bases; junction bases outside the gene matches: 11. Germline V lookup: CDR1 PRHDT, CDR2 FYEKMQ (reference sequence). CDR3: CASSLRGDSNVYGYTF. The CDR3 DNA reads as TGTGCCAGCAGCTTAAGGGGGGACAGTAACGTATATGGCTACACCTTC.

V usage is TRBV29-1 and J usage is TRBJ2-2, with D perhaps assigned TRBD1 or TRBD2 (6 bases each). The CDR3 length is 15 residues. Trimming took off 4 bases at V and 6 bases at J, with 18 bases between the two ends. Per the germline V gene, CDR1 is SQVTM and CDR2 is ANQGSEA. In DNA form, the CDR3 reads TGCAGCGTTGTGTCCGGGGGCATGAGGGCCGGGGAGCTGTTTTTT. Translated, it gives CSVVSGGMRAGELFF.

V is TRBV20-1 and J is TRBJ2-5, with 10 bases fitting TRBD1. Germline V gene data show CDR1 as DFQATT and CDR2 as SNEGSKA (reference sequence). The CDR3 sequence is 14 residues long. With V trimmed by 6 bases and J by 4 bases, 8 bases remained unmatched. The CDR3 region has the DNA TGCAGTGCCTATGGACAGGGGGAAGGAGAGACCCAGTACTTC. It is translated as CSAYGQGEGETQYF.

CDR3 in amino acids: CSVLQADGSYEQYF. DNA of the CDR3: TGCAGCGTTTTACAGGCGGACGGCTCCTACGAGCAGTACTTC. This rearrangement joins TRBV29-1 to TRBJ2-7; D is possibly TRBD1 (5 bases). Germline CDR1 SQVTM, CDR2 ANQGSEA. The CDR3 has 14 amino acids. V shed 5 bases and J shed 0 bases, with 14 bases lying between them.

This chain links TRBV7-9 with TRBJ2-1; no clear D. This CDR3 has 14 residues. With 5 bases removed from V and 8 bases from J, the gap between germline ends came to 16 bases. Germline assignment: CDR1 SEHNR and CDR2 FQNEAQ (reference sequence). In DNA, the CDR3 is TGTGCCAGCAGCCCCCACCTCTCGGGCGATGAGCAGTTCTTC. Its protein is CASSPHLSGDEQFF.

The CDR3 protein is CASSLAGGSGDLGEQYF. In DNA, the CDR3 is TGTGCCAGCAGCTTAGCGGGAGGGAGCGGGGACCTAGGCGAGCAGTACTTC. V usage is TRBV7-8 and J usage is TRBJ2-7, with TRBD2 matching 7 bases. Germline V gene lookup returns CDR1 SGHVS and CDR2 FQNEAQ. The CDR3 loop spans 17 amino acids. With V trimmed by 0 bases and J by 6 bases, 14 bases remained unmatched.

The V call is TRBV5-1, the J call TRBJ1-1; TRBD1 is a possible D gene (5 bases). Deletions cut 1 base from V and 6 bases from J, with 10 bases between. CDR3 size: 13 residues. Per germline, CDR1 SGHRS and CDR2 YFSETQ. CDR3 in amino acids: CASSLFGAAEAFF. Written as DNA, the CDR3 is TGCGCCAGCAGCTTGTTTGGGGCGGCTGAAGCTTTCTTT.

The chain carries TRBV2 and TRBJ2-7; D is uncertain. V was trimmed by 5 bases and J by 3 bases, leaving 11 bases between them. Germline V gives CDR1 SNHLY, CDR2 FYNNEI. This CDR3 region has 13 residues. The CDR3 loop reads CASSIDSLYEQYF. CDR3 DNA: TGTGCCAGCAGTATAGACTCCCTCTACGAGCAGTACTTC.

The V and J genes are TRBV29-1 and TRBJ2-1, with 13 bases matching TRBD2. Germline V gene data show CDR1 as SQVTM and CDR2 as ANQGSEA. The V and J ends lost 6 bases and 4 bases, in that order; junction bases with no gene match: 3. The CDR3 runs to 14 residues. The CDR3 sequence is CSVETSGRYNEQFF. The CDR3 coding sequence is TGCAGCGTGGAGACTAGCGGGAGGTACAATGAGCAGTTCTTC.

The DNA for the CDR3 is TGCAGCGGGGAAGCGGGGTCCGGGGAGCTGTTTTTT. Translating gives CSGEAGSGELFF. The rearrangement links TRBV29-1 to TRBJ2-2; 7 bases match TRBD2. Germline loops: CDR1 SQVTM, CDR2 ANQGSEA. Germline trimming cut 7 bases from V and 6 bases from J; bases unmatched to any gene: 5. There are 12 residues in the CDR3.

The CDR3 loop is CATSNSGGQSYEQYF. CDR3 in DNA: TGTGCCACCAGCAACTCCGGAGGACAGTCCTACGAGCAGTACTTC. The chain joins TRBV24-1 to TRBJ2-7; D is perhaps TRBD1 (6 bases). This CDR3 region has 15 residues. CDR1 and CDR2 from the germline V gene are KGHDR and SFDVKD. V gave up 7 bases and J gave up 1 base, with 16 bases separating them.

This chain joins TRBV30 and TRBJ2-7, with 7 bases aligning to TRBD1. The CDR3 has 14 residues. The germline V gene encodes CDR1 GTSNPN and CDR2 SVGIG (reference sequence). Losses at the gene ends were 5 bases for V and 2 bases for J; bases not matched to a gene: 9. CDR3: CAWDVGQTTYEQYF. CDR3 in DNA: TGTGCCTGGGATGTGGGACAGACTACCTACGAGCAGTACTTC. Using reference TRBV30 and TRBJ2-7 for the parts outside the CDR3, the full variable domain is SQTIHQWPATLVQPVGSPLSLECTVEGTSNPNLYWYRQAAGRGLQLLFYSVGIGQISSEVPQNLSASRPQDRQFILSSKKLLLSDSGFYLCAWDVGQTTYEQYFGPGTRLTVT.

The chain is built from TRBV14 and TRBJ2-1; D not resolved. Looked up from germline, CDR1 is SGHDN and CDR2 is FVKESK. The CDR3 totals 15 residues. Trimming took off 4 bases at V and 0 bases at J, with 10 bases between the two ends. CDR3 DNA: TGTGCCAGCAGCCCGCTGGCCAGCTCCTACAATGAGCAGTTCTTC. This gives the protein CASSPLASSYNEQFF.

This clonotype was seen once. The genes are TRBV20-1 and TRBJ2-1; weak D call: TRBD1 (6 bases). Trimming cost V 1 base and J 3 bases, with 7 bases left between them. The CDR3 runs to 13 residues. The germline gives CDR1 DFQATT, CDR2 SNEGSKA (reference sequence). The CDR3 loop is CSARGQDYNEQFF. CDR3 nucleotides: TGCAGTGCTAGAGGACAGGACTACAATGAGCAGTTCTTC.

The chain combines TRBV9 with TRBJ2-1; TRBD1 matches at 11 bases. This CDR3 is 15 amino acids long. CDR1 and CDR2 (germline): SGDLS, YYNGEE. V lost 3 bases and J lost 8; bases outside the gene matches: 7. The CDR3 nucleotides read TGTGCCAGCAGCGATGGAGGGACAGGGGGAGATGAGCAGTTCTTC. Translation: CASSDGGTGGDEQFF.

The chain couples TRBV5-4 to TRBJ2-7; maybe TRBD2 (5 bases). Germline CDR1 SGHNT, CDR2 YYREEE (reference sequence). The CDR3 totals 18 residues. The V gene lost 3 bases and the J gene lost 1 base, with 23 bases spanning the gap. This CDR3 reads CASSYVSLVGATSYEQYF. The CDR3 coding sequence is TGTGCCAGCAGCTACGTGTCGTTGGTGGGAGCGACTTCCTACGAGCAGTACTTC.

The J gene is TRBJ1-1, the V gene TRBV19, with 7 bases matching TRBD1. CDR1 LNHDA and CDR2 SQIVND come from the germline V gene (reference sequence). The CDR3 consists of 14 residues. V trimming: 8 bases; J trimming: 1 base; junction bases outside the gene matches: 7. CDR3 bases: TGTGCCAGTTCGACAGGGTTGGGGAACACTGAAGCTTTCTTT. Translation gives CASSTGLGNTEAFF. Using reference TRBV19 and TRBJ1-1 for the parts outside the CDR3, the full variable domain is DGGITQSPKYLFRKEGQNVTLSCEQNLNHDAMYWYRQDPGQGLRLIYYSQIVNDFQKGDIAEGYSVSREKKESFPLTVTSAQKNPTAFYLCASSTGLGNTEAFFGQGTRLTVV.

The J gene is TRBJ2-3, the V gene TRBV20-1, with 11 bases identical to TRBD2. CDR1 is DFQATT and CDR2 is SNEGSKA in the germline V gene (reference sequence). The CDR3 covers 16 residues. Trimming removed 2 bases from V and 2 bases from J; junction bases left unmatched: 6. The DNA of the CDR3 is TGCAGTGCTAGACCTCGACTAGCGGGGCTCACAGATACGCAGTATTTT. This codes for CSARPRLAGLTDTQYF.

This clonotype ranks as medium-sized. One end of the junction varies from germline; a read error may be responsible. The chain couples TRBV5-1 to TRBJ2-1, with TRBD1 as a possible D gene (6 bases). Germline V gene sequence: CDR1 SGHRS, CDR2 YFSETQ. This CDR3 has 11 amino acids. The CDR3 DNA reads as TGTGCCAGCAGTTTAGGGGGTGAGCAGTTCTTC. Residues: CASSLGGEQFF.